These T cell receptor beta chains were read from a single sample in a study of T-cell memory formation after mild COVID-19. TCRdb used MiXCR to reprocess the 5' RACE reads, holding one entry per CDR3 protein. The sample contains roughly 350,000 distinct CDR3 sequences, roughly 13% of which appear only once. Sequencing was done on a sample of PBMCs or a T cell subset sorted from them (not recorded which). All receptors come from a man between 18 and 35 years old who had mild COVID-19 (a few samples of this study predate the infection). Cell type and time point are not known. Each CDR3 is given with its conserved first and last residue. Fields, in order: V gene, J gene, D gene, CDR3 protein. The D gene is left open where the match is weak.

TRBV20-1	TRBJ1-5	TRBD1	CSANDRGGLSGPQHF
TRBV7-2	TRBJ2-1	TRBD1	CASRGSGTGGVEQFF
TRBV24-1	TRBJ2-2	.	CATSDPSLGANTGELFF
TRBV30	TRBJ2-3	TRBD2	CAWSPDLGTRLSDTQYF
TRBV10-3	TRBJ1-2	.	CAISAAEGDGYTF
TRBV27	TRBJ2-1	TRBD1	CASKGPPQGVVWVGNEQFF
TRBV6-1	TRBJ1-5	.	CASTRGHQPQHF
TRBV7-9	TRBJ2-7	.	CASSSGVLYEQYF
TRBV6-4	TRBJ1-6	TRBD1	CASSARGDNSPLHF
TRBV4-3	TRBJ1-2	.	CASSQDWQAFNYGCTF
TRBV14	TRBJ1-1	TRBD1	CASIQERQGEAFF
TRBV25-1	TRBJ2-7	TRBD1	CASSVGDRAGYEQYF
TRBV4-3	TRBJ1-5	.	CASSQDSSRQQPQHF
TRBV7-2	TRBJ2-1	TRBD1	CASRPPGQGVADEQFF
TRBV27	TRBJ1-1	TRBD1	CASSPLFRTGETEAFF
TRBV27	TRBJ2-6	TRBD1	CASSSGTGLSGANVLTF
TRBV7-3	TRBJ2-3	TRBD1	CASSLNQGTGRFNQVRF
TRBV19	TRBJ2-1	.	CASSIGGYFAAYNEQFF
TRBV7-9	TRBJ2-6	.	CASSFNGANVLTF
TRBV6-5	TRBJ1-1	.	CASGPSLLTEAFF
TRBV2	TRBJ2-1	.	CASSDRGVEQFF
TRBV7-9	TRBJ2-5	.	CASSFWTYLETQYF
TRBV10-3	TRBJ1-5	.	CAIMAGQDQPQHF
TRBV29-1	TRBJ2-1	.	CSVVLRTKDNEQFF
TRBV4-3	TRBJ1-2	.	CASSQDTPRGIYGYTF
TRBV10-1	TRBJ2-3	.	CASSERVVRRDTQYF
TRBV20-1	TRBJ1-6	TRBD1	CSARITGGNSPLHF
TRBV6-5	TRBJ2-3	TRBD1	CASSYTGGLTDTQYF
TRBV20-1	TRBJ2-3	.	CSARGQGSTDTQYF
TRBV12-3/TRBV12-4	TRBJ1-2	.	CASSFAGLAGGYTF
TRBV20-1	TRBJ1-2	.	CSARGGVYGYTF
TRBV11-2	TRBJ2-2	.	CASSWGDDTGELFF
TRBV30	TRBJ2-7	TRBD1	CAWSSLDRAQGYEQYF
TRBV20-1	TRBJ2-7	.	CSAPEQGLREQYF
TRBV7-2	TRBJ1-2	.	CASSFYQGSRIGYTF
TRBV9	TRBJ2-2	.	CASSVDSGVAGELFF
TRBV4-3	TRBJ1-3	TRBD1	CASSYSPGQGGPGNTIYF
TRBV14	TRBJ2-3	.	CASSPGTARYTDTQYF
TRBV29-1	TRBJ2-7	.	CSVGTPGSYEQYF
TRBV4-2	TRBJ2-5	.	CASSQEQGMRETQYF
TRBV4-2	TRBJ2-1	.	CASSPRGGASSYNEQFF
TRBV20-1	TRBJ2-3	.	CSARGPIREGAPDTQYF
TRBV2	TRBJ1-2	.	CASSEEVGTYGYAF
TRBV29-1	TRBJ1-1	.	CSVREPMNTEAFF
TRBV7-6	TRBJ2-3	TRBD2	CASSLTWTSGRYTDTQYF
TRBV6-5	TRBJ1-1	.	CASRTRLDYTEAFF
TRBV19	TRBJ2-6	.	CASGRGANVLTF
TRBV7-3	TRBJ2-7	.	CASSLSSGYEQYF
TRBV12-3/TRBV12-4	TRBJ1-5	TRBD1	CASTGDRGRNQPQHF
TRBV12-3/TRBV12-4	TRBJ2-1	.	CASRPYGPSDNEQFF
TRBV30	TRBJ2-7	TRBD1	CAWRPGQGIEQYF
TRBV27	TRBJ2-7	.	CASKWSTNSYEQYF
TRBV20-1	TRBJ2-7	.	CSAGGGYEQYF
TRBV6-2/TRBV6-3	TRBJ2-3	.	CASRRAGATDTQYF
TRBV27	TRBJ2-2	.	CASQLGVVGTGELFF
TRBV7-9	TRBJ1-1	.	CASTQAPETFF
TRBV11-2	TRBJ2-5	TRBD2	CASSSQGAGGQETQYF
TRBV5-5	TRBJ2-3	.	CATKSLGTDTQYF